This T cell receptor beta chain was sequenced for a study of cytomegalovirus exposure and HLA in healthy donors. Donors were nominally healthy when sampled, though unrecorded immune exposures were likely. CDR1 and CDR2 from the germline V gene are LNHNV and YYDKDF (reference sequence). The CDR3 totals 14 residues. V lost 5 bases, J lost 7 bases, and 10 bases stayed unmatched. In the case of this clone: What it recognizes is unknown.

Points from the study as a whole: Some TCR beta chains (164 of them) were listed as cytomegalovirus-associated.

Vbeta (60) and Jbeta (13) primers were used in the PCR. The authors' processing: A later analysis tallied about 80 million unique TCR beta chains, roughly 11 million of them shared. Sequenced by immunoSEQ multiplex PCR; TCRdb stores in-frame clones only, minus some. For V, J and clone size, that table is used; D and trimming come from the DNA. The sample carries about 200,000 clones, 75% to 90% recorded once. J is TRBJ2-5 and V is TRBV15; 7 bases match TRBD1. The TCR sequence derives from a boy between 2 and 15 years old in good health and CMV-seronegative. Sample: PBMCs. The CDR3 bases are TGTGCCACCAGCGGTGGGACAGCTCGGGGGACCCAGTACTTC. Protein product: CATSGGTARGTQYF.